One T cell receptor (beta chain) is described in this entry. The antigen is unknown. Primers included in the PCR were 60 Vbeta and 13 Jbeta primers. The repertoire was sequenced with immunoSEQ multiplex PCR; TCRdb's copy has only in-frame clones and lacks some. The sample has under 150,000 clones; nearly 85% are singletons. Trimming cost V 2 bases and J 5 bases, with 12 bases left between them. The germline V gene encodes CDR1 MNHEY and CDR2 SVGAGI. CDR3 length: 14 residues. This specimen comes from a study of cytomegalovirus exposure and HLA in healthy donors. Study summary: An earlier analysis identified approximately 120 million unique TCR beta sequences in about 180 million T cells. Study findings and constraints: The study recorded 150 to 200 TCR beta chains that were cytomegalovirus-associated.

This TCR derives from a boy aged 5 to 17 in good health and CMV-seronegative. The chain couples TRBV6-5 to TRBJ1-2; tentatively, D is TRBD1 (5 bases). Specimen: PBMCs. The CDR3 bases are TGTGCCAGCAGTTACGGGGACTCTGATTATGGCTACACCTTC. Amino acid sequence: CASSYGDSDYGYTF.